This T cell receptor (beta chain) emerged from a study of shared clonotypes between healthy human individuals. Germline V gene lookup returns CDR1 SGHRS and CDR2 YFSETQ. The CDR3 length is 13 residues. V was pared by 7 bases and J by 3 bases, with 10 bases between. This clone has more than one count but fewer than ten. Sequencing was performed with immunoSEQ multiplex PCR; in TCRdb, only in-frame clones are kept and a portion is missing. Of around 240,000 clones detected, 65% to 70% appear once; the ten largest clones hold more than 9.5%. This sequence was found in a man aged 30 to 45 in good health. Source material: memory CD4+ T cells sorted from blood. Subset denoted: CD45RA-negative fraction. The chain is built from TRBV5-1 and TRBJ1-4, with D possibly being TRBD1 (6 bases). The CDR3 bases are TGCGCCAGCCACAGGGTTCCTAATGAAAAACTGTTTTTT. Translation: CASHRVPNEKLFF.